The present TCR beta chain was sequenced within a study of blood T cell repertoires in COVID-19. Overall study: Samples representing acute and convalescent COVID-19 were sourced from the United States, Italy and Spain. T cells, B-cell-depleted T cells, or PBMCs supplied cDNA or gDNA.

As originally analysed: Amplified reference gene primers provided the basis for estimating nucleated cell counts. The method was immunoSEQ multiplex PCR; TCRdb's version includes in-frame clones alone and lacks a portion of them. V and J calls and clone size are given by that table; D and trimming were obtained from the DNA. The sample has about 74,000 clones, roughly 80% seen once. The CDR3 has 13 amino acids. The germline V gene encodes CDR1 SGHTA and CDR2 FQGNSA. V lost 4 bases and J 14 bases, leaving 17 bases between the germline ends. This clonotype originated in a man aged 50 to 59 with active COVID-19. The chain employs TRBV7-2 and TRBJ1-4; D call uncertain. Sequenced input: peripheral blood. The CDR3 region is CASSSRRGGGLFF. The CDR3 DNA sequence: TGTGCCAGCAGCTCCCGGCGGGGAGGAGGGCTGTTTTTT. Variable domain in full (rest from reference TRBV7-2 and TRBJ1-4): GAGVSQSPSNKVTEKGKDVELRCDPISGHTALYWYRQSLGQGLEFLIYFQGNSAPDKSGLPSDRFSAERTGGSVSTLTIQRTQQEDSAVYLCASSSRRGGGLFFGSGTQLSVL.